Included here is one T cell receptor beta chain sequence, with context. The CDR3 consists of 14 residues. Per germline, CDR1 LGHDT and CDR2 YNNKEL (reference sequence). V lost 0 bases to trimming and J lost 8 bases, with 13 bases between them. The data belong to a study of blood T cell repertoires in COVID-19. Looking at the study overall: Whether acute or convalescent, the COVID-19 samples came from the United States, Italy and Spain.

TCRdb keeps only in-frame clones here, not all; method: immunoSEQ multiplex PCR. The sample records 35,000 to 40,000 clones, just under 75% being singletons. The Seattle site enrolled patients during active infection and followed them longitudinally. The rearrangement uses TRBV3-1 (or the pseudogene TRBV3-2) and TRBJ1-2; D ambiguous. Sequencing input: peripheral blood. The TCR was taken from a man aged 65 to 79 with COVID-19, enrolled during active disease. CDR3 in amino acids: CASSQDVRVGGYTF. The CDR3 DNA reads TGTGCCAGCAGCCAAGACGTCCGGGTTGGAGGCTACACCTTC.